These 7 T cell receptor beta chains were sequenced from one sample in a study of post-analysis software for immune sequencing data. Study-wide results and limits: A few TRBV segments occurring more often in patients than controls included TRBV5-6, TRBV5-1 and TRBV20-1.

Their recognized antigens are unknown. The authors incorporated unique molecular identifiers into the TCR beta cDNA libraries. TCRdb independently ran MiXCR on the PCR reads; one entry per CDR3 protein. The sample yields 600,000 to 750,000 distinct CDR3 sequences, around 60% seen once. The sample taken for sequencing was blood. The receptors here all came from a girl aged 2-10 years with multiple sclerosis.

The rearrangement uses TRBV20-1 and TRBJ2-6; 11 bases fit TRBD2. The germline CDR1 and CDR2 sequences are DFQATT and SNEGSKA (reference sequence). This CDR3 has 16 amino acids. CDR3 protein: CSLAGGPTSGANVLTF. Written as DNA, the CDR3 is TGCAGCCTAGCGGGGGGTCCGACCTCTGGGGCCAACGTCCTGACTTTC.

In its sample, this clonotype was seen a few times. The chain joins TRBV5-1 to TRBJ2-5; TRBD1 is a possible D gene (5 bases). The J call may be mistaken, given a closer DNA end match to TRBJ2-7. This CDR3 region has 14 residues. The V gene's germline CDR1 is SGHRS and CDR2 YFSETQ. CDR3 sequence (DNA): TGCGCCAGCAGCTTGGAAACAGGCGACTACGAGCAGTACTTC. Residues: CASSLETGDYEQYF.

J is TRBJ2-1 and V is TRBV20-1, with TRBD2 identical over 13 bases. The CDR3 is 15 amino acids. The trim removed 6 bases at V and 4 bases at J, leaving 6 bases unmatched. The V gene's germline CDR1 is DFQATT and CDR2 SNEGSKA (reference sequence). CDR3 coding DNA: TGCAGTGCGAGGACTAGCGGGAGATTGTACAATGAGCAGTTCTTC. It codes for CSARTSGRLYNEQFF.

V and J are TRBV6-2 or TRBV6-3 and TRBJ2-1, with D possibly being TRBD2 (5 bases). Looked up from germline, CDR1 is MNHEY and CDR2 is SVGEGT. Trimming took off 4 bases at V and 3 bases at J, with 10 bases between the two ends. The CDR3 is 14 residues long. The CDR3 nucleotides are TGTGCCAGCAGTTTATATAGCGACTACAATGAGCAGTTCTTC. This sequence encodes CASSLYSDYNEQFF.

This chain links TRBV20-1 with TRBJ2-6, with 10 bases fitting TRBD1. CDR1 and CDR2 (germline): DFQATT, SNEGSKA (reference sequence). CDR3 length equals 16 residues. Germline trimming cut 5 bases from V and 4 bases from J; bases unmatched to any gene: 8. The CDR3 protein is CSAPGTGAAGANVLTF. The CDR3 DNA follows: TGCAGTGCTCCCGGGACAGGGGCGGCCGGGGCCAACGTCCTGACTTTC.

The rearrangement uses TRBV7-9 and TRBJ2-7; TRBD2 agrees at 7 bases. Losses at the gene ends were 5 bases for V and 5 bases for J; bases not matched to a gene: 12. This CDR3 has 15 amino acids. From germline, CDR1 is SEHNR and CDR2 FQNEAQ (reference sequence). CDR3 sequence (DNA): TGTGCCAGCAGCCTCCGCGAGGGACTATTCCACGAGCAGTACTTC. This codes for CASSLREGLFHEQYF.

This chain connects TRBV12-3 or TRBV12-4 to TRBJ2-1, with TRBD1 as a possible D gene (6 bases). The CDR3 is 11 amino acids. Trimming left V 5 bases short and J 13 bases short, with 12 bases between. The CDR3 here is CASSLDRPQFF. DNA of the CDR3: TGTGCCAGCAGTCTGGACAGACCTCAGTTCTTC.